This TCR beta chain was found in a study of control samples from healthy donors and cancer patients. Profiling relied on immunoSEQ multiplex PCR, and the TCRdb table lists in-frame clones only, not all of them. The table includes tens of thousands of clones, 91% detected once. The sample holds one count of this clone. There are 13 residues in the CDR3. Germline V gives CDR1 SGHVS, CDR2 FQNEAQ. V shed 6 bases and J shed 0 bases, with 7 bases lying between them. The sequence derives from a man aged 45-60 years with lung cancer. V usage is TRBV7-8 and J usage is TRBJ2-3; no clear D gene. Input material: PBMCs. The DNA of the CDR3 is TGTGCCAGCAGATCCTTTAGCACAGATACGCAGTATTTT. Protein: CASRSFSTDTQYF.